The subject of this entry is one TCR beta chain. Germline loops: CDR1 SNHLY, CDR2 FYNNEI. The V end was cut by 8 bases, the J end by 7 bases, with 14 bases between. The CDR3 totals 13 residues. The record originates from a study of blood T cell repertoires in COVID-19. Study at large: COVID-19 samples collected from the United States, Italy and Spain covered acute and convalescent phases.

Using immunoSEQ multiplex PCR, the repertoire was profiled, and TCRdb retains in-frame clones only, with some absent. The data contain approximately 80,000 clones, about three quarters of them singletons. The sample comprised peripheral blood. The gene calls are TRBV2 and TRBJ2-2, with D possibly TRBD1 on 6 matching bases. The origin of this receptor is a man aged 50 or older with active or convalescent COVID-19. CDR3 in amino acids: CASYGTPGGELFF. DNA of the CDR3: TGTGCCAGCTACGGGACACCGGGCGGGGAGCTGTTTTTT. The variable domain in full, completed from reference TRBV2 and TRBJ2-2, reads EPEVTQTPSHQVTQMGQEVILRCVPISNHLYFYWYRQILGQKVEFLVSFYNNEISEKSEIFDDQFSVERPDGSNFTLKIRSTKLEDSAMYFCASYGTPGGELFFGEGSRLTVL.